The subject of this entry is one T cell receptor beta chain. What it recognizes is unknown. Profiled with immunoSEQ multiplex PCR; TCRdb holds only in-frame clones, not every one. The sample records more than 95,000 clones, 90% to 95% being singletons. The data are from a study of siplizumab effects on memory and regulatory T cells. General study findings and limits: Controls had 26.9% Treg-derived mappable alloreactive CD4+ clones on average, versus about 69% with siplizumab.

The CDR3 sequence is 15 residues long. The J segment lost 4 bases and the V segment lost 4 bases, leaving 2 bases of the junction unmatched. The germline V gene has CDR1 SGDLS and CDR2 YYNGEE. The source is a human donor in good health. The gene calls are TRBV9 and TRBJ2-1; 13 bases are a match to TRBD2. Sequenced material: CD4+ T cells sorted from blood. CDR3 nucleotide sequence: TGTGCCAGCAGCATACTAGCGGGAGGGTACAATGAGCAGTTCTTC. Translating it yields CASSILAGGYNEQFF.